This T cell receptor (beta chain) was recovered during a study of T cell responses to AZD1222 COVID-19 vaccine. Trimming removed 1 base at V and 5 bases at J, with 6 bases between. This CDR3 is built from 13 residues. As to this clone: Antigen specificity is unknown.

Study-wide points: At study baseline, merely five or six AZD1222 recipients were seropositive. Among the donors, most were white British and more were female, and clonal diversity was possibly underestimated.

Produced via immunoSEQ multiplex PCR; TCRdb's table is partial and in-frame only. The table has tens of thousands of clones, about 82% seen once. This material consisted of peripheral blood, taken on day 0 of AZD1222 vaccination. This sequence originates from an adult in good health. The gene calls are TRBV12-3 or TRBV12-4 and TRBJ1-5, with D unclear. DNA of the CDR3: TGTGCCAGCAGTTTAGAGAGGTATCAGCCCCAGCATTTT. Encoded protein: CASSLERYQPQHF.